The 20 T cell receptor beta chains below come from one sample, sequenced in a study of T-cell reconstitution after alpha-beta-depleted transplantation in children. Unique molecular identifiers were incorporated into the prepared TCRbeta library. TCRdb fed the PCR reads into MiXCR, producing one record per CDR3 protein. Of 780,000 or so distinct CDR3 sequences detected, 15% to 20% appear once; the ten largest clones hold roughly 5%. The sequenced sample was PBMCs, mostly from graft donor cells, obtained 360 days after TCRalphabeta/CD19-depleted stem cell transplant. The source is a male patient between 5 and 17 years old who had a stem cell transplant for acute lymphoblastic leukemia, so the T cells may come from the graft donor.

In its sample, this clonotype was seen once. V is TRBV27 and J is TRBJ2-7, with D unresolved. V was cut by 3 bases and J by 0 bases, with 9 bases left in between. The CDR3 loop spans 14 amino acids. From germline, CDR1 is MNHEY and CDR2 SMNVEV (reference sequence). CDR3 region: CASSFGLSSYEQYF. In DNA form, the CDR3 reads TGTGCCAGCAGTTTCGGCCTCAGCTCCTACGAGCAGTACTTC.

There are a few counts of this clonotype. This chain links TRBV20-1 with TRBJ2-4; 7 positions agree with TRBD2. This CDR3 has 13 amino acids. Losses at the gene ends were 3 bases for V and 9 bases for J; bases not matched to a gene: 8. Germline V CDR1 and CDR2: DFQATT, SNEGSKA (reference sequence). In DNA form, the CDR3 reads TGCAGTGCTAGGCTCCCGGGACTACTCATTCAGTACTTC. Protein: CSARLPGLLIQYF.

This clonotype showed up just a few times. This CDR3 is CASAWDLREDTQYF. CDR3 nucleotides: TGTGCCAGCGCGTGGGACCTCCGAGAGGATACGCAGTATTTT. The chain has TRBV7-3 and TRBJ2-3; tentatively, D is TRBD1 or TRBD2 (5 bases each). CDR3 length equals 14 residues. Germline CDR1 and CDR2: SGHTA and FQGTGA. Trimming left V 8 bases short and J 6 bases short, with 18 bases between.

This chain joins TRBV19 and TRBJ1-5; 7 bases map to TRBD1. J lost 0 bases, V lost 6 bases, and 11 bases had no gene match. In germline, CDR1 is LNHDA, CDR2 SQIVND (reference sequence). This CDR3 has 17 residues. The CDR3 nucleotides are TGTGCCAGTAGGGACGAATTGAACAGGGGTAGCAATCAGCCCCAGCATTTT. Translation: CASRDELNRGSNQPQHF. The whole variable domain, filled in from reference TRBV19 and TRBJ1-5, reads DGGITQSPKYLFRKEGQNVTLSCEQNLNHDAMYWYRQDPGQGLRLIYYSQIVNDFQKGDIAEGYSVSREKKESFPLTVTSAQKNPTAFYLCASRDELNRGSNQPQHFGDGTRLSIL.

This clonotype has a handful of counts. The V and J genes are TRBV20-1 and TRBJ2-4; 8 positions agree with TRBD2. In germline, CDR1 is DFQATT, CDR2 SNEGSKA (reference sequence). The CDR3 loop spans 14 amino acids. The ends lost 5 bases at V and 8 bases at J; junction bases unmatched: 11. Here the CDR3 reads CSAQGLAFVDIQYF. DNA for the CDR3: TGCAGTGCTCAAGGACTAGCATTCGTAGACATTCAGTACTTC.

This clonotype was seen once. The chain couples TRBV5-1 to TRBJ2-6, with D tentatively TRBD1 (5 bases). This CDR3 contains 16 residues. V lost 0 bases and J lost 2, with 9 bases in between. Germline lookup yields CDR1 SGHRS and CDR2 YFSETQ. This CDR3 reads CASSLDRSAGANVLTF. DNA of the CDR3: TGCGCCAGCAGCTTGGACAGGAGTGCTGGGGCCAACGTCCTGACTTTC.

Only one count was recorded for this clonotype. V usage is TRBV27 and J usage is TRBJ2-5, with TRBD1 as a possible D gene (6 bases). Germline CDR1 is MNHEY and CDR2 is SMNVEV (reference sequence). Trimming stripped 6 bases from V and 7 bases from J, with 24 bases between. The CDR3 loop spans 16 amino acids. The CDR3 sequence is CASSSPRDMSRRTQYF. The CDR3 bases are TGTGCCAGCAGCTCCCCCCGGGACATGTCGAGGAGGACCCAGTACTTC.

The chain links TRBV11-2 to TRBJ2-1; TRBD2 might be the D (6 bases). The germline V gene has CDR1 SGHAT and CDR2 FQNNGV. V shed 0 bases and J shed 6 bases, with 9 bases lying between them. The CDR3 consists of 14 residues. CDR3 loop: CASSLELAANEQFF. CDR3 DNA sequence: TGTGCCAGCAGCTTAGAACTAGCTGCCAATGAGCAGTTCTTC. Variable domain in full (rest from reference TRBV11-2 and TRBJ2-1): EAGVAQSPRYKIIEKRQSVAFWCNPISGHATLYWYQQILGQGPKLLIQFQNNGVVDDSQLPKDRFSAERLKGVDSTLKIQPAKLEDSAVYLCASSLELAANEQFFGPGTRLTVL.

This clonotype was recorded a few times. The CDR3 here is CASSPPLGLTDTQYF. Written as DNA, the CDR3 is TGTGCCAGCTCACCACCGTTGGGCCTCACAGATACGCAGTATTTT. The chain has TRBV18 and TRBJ2-3; D not certain. The germline V gene encodes CDR1 KGHSH and CDR2 LQKENI. Trimming stripped 0 bases from V and 2 bases from J, with 9 bases between. The CDR3 has 15 residues.

This chain links TRBV15 with TRBJ2-2, with 9 bases aligning to TRBD1. The CDR3 has 17 amino acids. V was clipped by 3 bases and J by 3 bases; unmatched bases: 8. The V gene's germline CDR1 is LNHNV and CDR2 YYDKDF (reference sequence). DNA of the CDR3: TGTGCCACCAGCAGCAAACAGGGGGCGTCGGACACCGGGGAGCTGTTTTTT. Translated, it gives CATSSKQGASDTGELFF.

Turning to this clonotype: The CDR3 ends on some other residue instead of the conserved phenylalanine or tryptophan, so this is likely a read error. This chain uses TRBV5-1 with TRBJ1-2; D not certain. Trimming removed 0 bases from V and 5 bases from J, with 5 bases in between. Per germline, CDR1 SGHRS and CDR2 YFSETQ. This CDR3 is 12 amino acids long. CDR3 residues: CASSLEGYGYTC. CDR3 sequence (DNA): TGCGCCAGCAGCTTGGAAGGGTATGGCTACACCTGC.

The chain is built from TRBV5-1 and TRBJ2-3; no definite D call. In germline, CDR1 is SGHRS, CDR2 YFSETQ. V was shortened by 5 bases and J by 3 bases, with 13 bases between the two germline ends. The CDR3 consists of 14 residues. This CDR3 reads CASRRPLETDTQYF. CDR3 sequence (DNA): TGCGCCAGCAGACGCCCCTTGGAGACAGATACGCAGTATTTT.

This clonotype was recorded a few times. The chain couples TRBV29-1 to TRBJ2-1, with 7 nucleotides matching TRBD2. Germline assignment: CDR1 SQVTM and CDR2 ANQGSEA. The CDR3 is 13 residues long. V shed 4 bases, J shed 6 bases, and the junction held 6 bases outside the gene matches. As DNA, the CDR3 is TGCAGCGTTGGATTTTCGGGGGGCAATGAGCAGTTCTTC. Amino acids: CSVGFSGGNEQFF.

This clonotype appeared a few times. The chain employs TRBV20-1 and TRBJ2-3; 12 positions match TRBD2. Germline V gives CDR1 DFQATT, CDR2 SNEGSKA (reference sequence). CDR3 length: 15 amino acids. V trimming: 5 bases; J trimming: 2 bases; junction bases outside the gene matches: 5. CDR3 amino acids: CSAQGLAGITDTQYF. The CDR3, as DNA: TGCAGTGCTCAAGGACTAGCGGGAATCACAGATACGCAGTATTTT.

The CDR3 DNA is TGTGCCAGCAGTACTGTCACAACTAATGAAAAACTGTTTTTT. Protein: CASSTVTTNEKLFF. V usage is TRBV12-3 or TRBV12-4 and J usage is TRBJ1-4, with unresolved D. The CDR3 runs 14 residues. V was cut by 5 bases and J by 0 bases, with 7 bases left in between.

Turning to this clonotype: One end of the junction varies from germline; a read error may be responsible. J is TRBJ2-2 and V is TRBV20-1; a possible D gene is TRBD2 (6 bases). Germline CDR1 is DFQATT and CDR2 is SNEGSKA (reference sequence). The CDR3 runs to 17 residues. In DNA form, the CDR3 reads TGCTGTGCTAGAGACCGGCGCACCCTAGCGTTTTTCCGGGAGCTGTTTTTT. Amino acid sequence: CCARDRRTLAFFRELFF.

This clonotype has more than one count but fewer than ten. J is TRBJ2-2 and V is TRBV7-9; TRBD2 is a possible D gene (5 bases). The CDR3 is made up of 16 amino acids. The germline CDR1 and CDR2 sequences are SEHNR and FQNEAQ (reference sequence). Trimming took 3 bases from V and 4 from J, leaving 15 bases between them. This CDR3 reads CASSLSLLESTGELFF. CDR3 DNA: TGTGCCAGCAGCTTGTCGTTACTAGAGAGCACCGGGGAGCTGTTTTTT.

This chain joins TRBV5-5 and TRBJ2-7; TRBD1 agrees at 9 bases. The ends lost 7 bases at V and 6 bases at J; junction bases unmatched: 14. The CDR3 is made up of 15 amino acids. Germline V lookup: CDR1 SGHKS, CDR2 YYEKEE (reference sequence). The DNA for the CDR3 is TGTGCCAGCGACCCCTGGGCGGGACAGGGTGGCGAGCAGTACTTC. This translates into CASDPWAGQGGEQYF.

The V call is TRBV29-1, the J call TRBJ2-7; 9 nucleotides agree with TRBD1. The germline V gene has CDR1 SQVTM and CDR2 ANQGSEA. This CDR3 contains 15 residues. V lost 2 bases and J lost 5; bases outside the gene matches: 10. The CDR3 DNA reads as TGCAGCGTTGAATGGGGGACAGGGAATATCGACGAGCAGTACTTC. It specifies CSVEWGTGNIDEQYF.

The chain has TRBV27 and TRBJ2-7, with TRBD1 matching over 8 bases. CDR1 is MNHEY and CDR2 is SMNVEV in the germline V gene (reference sequence). The CDR3 length is 13 residues. The trim removed 6 bases at V and 7 bases at J, leaving 8 bases unmatched. In DNA form, the CDR3 reads TGTGCCAGCAGAGGCAGGGGGCTTTGGGAGCAGTACTTC. Translating it yields CASRGRGLWEQYF.